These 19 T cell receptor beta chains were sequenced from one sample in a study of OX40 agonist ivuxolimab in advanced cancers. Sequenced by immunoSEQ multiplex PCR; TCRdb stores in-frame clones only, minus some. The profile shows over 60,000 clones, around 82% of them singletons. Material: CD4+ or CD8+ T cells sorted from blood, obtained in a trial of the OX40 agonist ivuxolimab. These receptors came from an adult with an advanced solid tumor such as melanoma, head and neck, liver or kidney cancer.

CDR3 sequence reads: CASSYLLGGNTEAFF. CDR3 nucleotide sequence: TGTGCCAGCAGTTACCTGCTGGGAGGGAACACTGAAGCTTTCTTT. This sequence joins TRBV6-5 and TRBJ1-1; D unresolved. The CDR3 consists of 15 residues. Trimming pared 2 bases from V and 1 base from J, leaving 11 bases between. Germline V gene lookup returns CDR1 MNHEY and CDR2 SVGAGI.

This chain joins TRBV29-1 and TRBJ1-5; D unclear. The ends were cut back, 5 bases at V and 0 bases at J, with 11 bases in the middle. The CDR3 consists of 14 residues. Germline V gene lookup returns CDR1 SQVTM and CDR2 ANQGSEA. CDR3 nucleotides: TGCAGCGTTACCGGACTTGATAGCAATCAGCCCCAGCATTTT. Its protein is CSVTGLDSNQPQHF.

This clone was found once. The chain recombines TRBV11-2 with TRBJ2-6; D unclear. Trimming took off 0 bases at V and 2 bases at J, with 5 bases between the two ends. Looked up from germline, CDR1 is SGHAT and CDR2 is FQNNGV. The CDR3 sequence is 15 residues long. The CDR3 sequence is CASSLERAGANVLTF. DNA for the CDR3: TGTGCCAGCAGCTTAGAAAGGGCTGGGGCCAACGTCCTGACTTTC.

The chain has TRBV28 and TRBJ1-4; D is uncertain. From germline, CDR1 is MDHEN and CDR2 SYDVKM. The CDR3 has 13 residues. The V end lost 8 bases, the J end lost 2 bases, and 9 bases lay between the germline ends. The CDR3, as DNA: TGTGCCAGCCGCTTGCCGACTAATGAAAAACTGTTTTTT. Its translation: CASRLPTNEKLFF. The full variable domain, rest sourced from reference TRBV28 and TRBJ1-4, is DVKVTQSSRYLVKRTGEKVFLECVQDMDHENMFWYRQDPGLGLRLIYFSYDVKMKEKGDIPEGYSVSREKKERFSLILESASTNQTSMYLCASRLPTNEKLFFGSGTQLSVL.

This CDR3 reads CASSLDGSYSYNEQFF. DNA of the CDR3: TGTGCCAGCAGTTTAGACGGCAGCTACTCCTACAATGAGCAGTTCTTC. The chain joins TRBV27 to TRBJ2-1, with D unresolved. V was clipped by 2 bases and J by 0 bases, with 11 bases between them. The CDR3 extends over 16 amino acids. Germline V gene sequence: CDR1 MNHEY, CDR2 SMNVEV (reference sequence).

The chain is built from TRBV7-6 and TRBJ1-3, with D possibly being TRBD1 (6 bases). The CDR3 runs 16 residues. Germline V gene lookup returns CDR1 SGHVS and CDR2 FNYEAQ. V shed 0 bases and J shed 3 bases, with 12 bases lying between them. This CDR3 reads CASSLAEARGGNTIYF. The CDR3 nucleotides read TGTGCCAGCAGCTTAGCTGAGGCCAGGGGTGGAAACACCATATATTTT.

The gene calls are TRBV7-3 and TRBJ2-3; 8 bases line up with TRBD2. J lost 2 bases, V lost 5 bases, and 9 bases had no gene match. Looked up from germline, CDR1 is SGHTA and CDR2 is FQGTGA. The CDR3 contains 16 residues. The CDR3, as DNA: TGTGCCAGCAGCCCGCGGGGGGACGGGGCCACAGATACGCAGTATTTT. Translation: CASSPRGDGATDTQYF.

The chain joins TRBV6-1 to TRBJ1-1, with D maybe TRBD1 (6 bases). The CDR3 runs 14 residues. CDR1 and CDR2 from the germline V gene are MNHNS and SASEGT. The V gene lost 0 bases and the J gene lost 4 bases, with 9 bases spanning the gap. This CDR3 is CASSEAGGTTEAFF. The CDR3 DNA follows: TGTGCCAGCAGTGAAGCAGGGGGGACCACTGAAGCTTTCTTT.

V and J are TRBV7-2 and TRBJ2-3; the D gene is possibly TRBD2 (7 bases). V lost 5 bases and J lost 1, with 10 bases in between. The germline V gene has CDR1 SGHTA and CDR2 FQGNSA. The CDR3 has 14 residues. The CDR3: CASSGRGRTDTQYF. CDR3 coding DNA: TGTGCCAGCAGCGGGCGGGGGCGCACAGATACGCAGTATTTT.

For the CDR3, the DNA is TGTGCCAGCCAACCTATGACAGGGGGCTATATGACCGGGGAGCTGTTTTTT. Amino acid sequence: CASQPMTGGYMTGELFF. The V gene is TRBV27, the J gene TRBJ2-2, with 10 bases that match TRBD1. Losses at the gene ends were 8 bases for V and 5 bases for J; bases not matched to a gene: 14. The CDR3 loop spans 17 amino acids. The germline V gene encodes CDR1 MNHEY and CDR2 SMNVEV (reference sequence).

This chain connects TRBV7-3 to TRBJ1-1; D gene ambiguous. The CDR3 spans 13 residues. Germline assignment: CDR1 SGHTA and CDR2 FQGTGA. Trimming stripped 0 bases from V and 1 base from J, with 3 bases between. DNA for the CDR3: TGTGCCAGCAGCTTAACAGGGAACACTGAAGCTTTCTTT. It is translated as CASSLTGNTEAFF.

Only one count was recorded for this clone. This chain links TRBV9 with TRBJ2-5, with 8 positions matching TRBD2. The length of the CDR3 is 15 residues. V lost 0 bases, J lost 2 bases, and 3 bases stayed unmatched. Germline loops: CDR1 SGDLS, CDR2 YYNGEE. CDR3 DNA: TGTGCCAGCAGCGTAGGCGTAGCGGGACAAGAGACCCAGTACTTC. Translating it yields CASSVGVAGQETQYF.

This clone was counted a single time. DNA of the CDR3: TGTGCCAGCAGCAGGGGACAGGGTAACTATGGCTACACCTTC. It translates to CASSRGQGNYGYTF. The chain links TRBV5-6 to TRBJ1-2, with 9 bases that match TRBD1. The CDR3 covers 14 residues. The V gene end was trimmed by 4 bases and the J gene end by 1 base; junction bases not matched to a gene: 2. Germline CDR1 is SGHDT and CDR2 is YYEEEE.

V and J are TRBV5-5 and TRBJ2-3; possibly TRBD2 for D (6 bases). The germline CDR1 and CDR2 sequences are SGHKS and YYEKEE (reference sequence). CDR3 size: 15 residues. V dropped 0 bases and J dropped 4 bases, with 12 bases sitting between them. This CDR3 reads CASSLVGSSADTQYF. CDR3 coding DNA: TGTGCCAGCAGCTTGGTCGGTTCTAGCGCAGATACGCAGTATTTT.

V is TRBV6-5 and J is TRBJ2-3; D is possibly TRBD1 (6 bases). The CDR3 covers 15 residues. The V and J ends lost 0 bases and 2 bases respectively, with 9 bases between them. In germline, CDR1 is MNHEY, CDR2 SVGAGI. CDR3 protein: CASSYSRGSTDTQYF. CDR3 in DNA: TGTGCCAGCAGTTACTCCAGGGGATCCACAGATACGCAGTATTTT.

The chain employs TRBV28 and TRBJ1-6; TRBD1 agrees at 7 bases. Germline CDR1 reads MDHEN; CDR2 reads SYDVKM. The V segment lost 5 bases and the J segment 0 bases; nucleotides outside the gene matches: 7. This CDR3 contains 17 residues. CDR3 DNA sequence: TGTGCCAGCAGTCCAACAGGGGCCAACTCCTATAATTCACCCCTCCACTTT. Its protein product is CASSPTGANSYNSPLHF.

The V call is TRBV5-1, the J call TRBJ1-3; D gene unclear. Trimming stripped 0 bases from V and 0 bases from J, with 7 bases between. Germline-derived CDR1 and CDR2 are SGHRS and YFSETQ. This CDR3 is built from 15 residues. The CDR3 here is CASSLAVGSGNTIYF. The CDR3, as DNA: TGCGCCAGCAGCTTGGCCGTGGGCTCTGGAAACACCATATATTTT.

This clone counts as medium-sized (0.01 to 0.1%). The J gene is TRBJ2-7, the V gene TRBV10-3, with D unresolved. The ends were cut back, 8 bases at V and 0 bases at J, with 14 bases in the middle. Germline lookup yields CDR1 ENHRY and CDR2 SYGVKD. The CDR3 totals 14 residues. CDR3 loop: CAISPDTGSYEQYF. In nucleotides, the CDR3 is TGTGCCATCTCCCCGGATACGGGCTCCTACGAGCAGTACTTC.

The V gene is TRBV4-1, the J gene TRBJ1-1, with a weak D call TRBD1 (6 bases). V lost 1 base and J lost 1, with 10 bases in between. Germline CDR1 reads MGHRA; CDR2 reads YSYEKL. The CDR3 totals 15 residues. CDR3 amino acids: CASSQVLGANTEAFF. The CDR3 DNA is TGCGCCAGCAGCCAAGTTCTGGGGGCGAACACTGAAGCTTTCTTT.